The entry below describes one T cell receptor beta chain. Germline CDR1 reads KGHDR; CDR2 reads SFDVKD. V was pared by 10 bases and J by 2 bases, with 15 bases between. This CDR3 is 14 amino acids long. Per the original methods: Reference gene primers were amplified, and this amplification served to estimate nucleated cell counts. Some clones are missing from TCRdb's copy, which holds only in-frame ones; the method was immunoSEQ multiplex PCR. That table gives V, J and clone size, and the DNA gave D and trimming. Of over 200,000 clones in the sample, 65% to 90% were seen once. The data are from a study of blood T cell repertoires in COVID-19. As for the study in general: The samples span acute and convalescent COVID-19 from the United States, Italy and Spain. From T cells, B-cell-depleted T cells, or PBMCs came the material, which was cDNA or gDNA.

Sequencing was done on a sample of peripheral blood. The chain employs TRBV24-1 and TRBJ2-3; D possibly corresponds to TRBD2 (7 bases). The sequence was collected from a man of 80 years or more with acute or convalescent COVID-19. The CDR3 region is CATSGGSTTDTQYF. The CDR3, as DNA: TGTGCCACTTCGGGGGGCAGTACCACAGATACGCAGTATTTT.